This T cell receptor beta chain was observed in a study of T-cell reconstitution after alpha-beta-depleted transplantation in children. Study-level findings and limits: For some patients, TCRbeta diversity was high at day 60 because of recipient T cells and thymic progenitors that survived. The main origin of T-cell counts and diversity one year after transplant was newly produced T cells. As was reported, about two months after transplant, alpha-beta T cells came from several hundred expanded graft clones.

This clonotype was seen ten or more times. Antigen: not known. During its preparation, the TCRbeta library received unique molecular identifiers. TCRdb fed the PCR reads into MiXCR, producing one record per CDR3 protein. The sample consists of a few hundred thousand distinct CDR3 sequences, about an eighth of them appearing once. The V end was cut by 2 bases, the J end by 1 base, with 11 bases between. Germline V gives CDR1 SQVTM, CDR2 ANQGSEA. The CDR3 sequence is 15 residues long. The rearrangement joins TRBV29-1 to TRBJ2-2; a weak D match, TRBD1 (6 bases). The material sequenced was PBMCs, mostly from graft donor cells, taken 360 days after TCRalphabeta/CD19-depleted stem cell transplant. The clonotype comes from a male patient under 18 who had a stem cell transplant for acute myeloid leukemia, so the T cells may come from the graft donor. In DNA, the CDR3 is TGCAGCGTTGAATTCGGCAGGGGGAACACCGGGGAGCTGTTTTTT. This codes for CSVEFGRGNTGELFF.